The rows below give T cell receptor beta chains drawn from one sample of a study of graft-versus-host responses after intestinal transplantation. Measured with immunoSEQ multiplex PCR; TCRdb has only the in-frame clones, and not every one. The sample contains approximately 21,000 clones, 50% to 65% of which appear only once. The material was alloreactive CD4+ T cells from a mixed lymphocyte reaction culture, obtained before intestinal transplant. Source of these receptors: a human patient who received an intestinal transplant. Each CDR3 is given with its conserved first and last residue. The D gene is left open where the match is weak. Size is stated for part of the rows, as once, few or many counts, or as a class when the clone is expanded.

V	size	J	D	CDR3	DNA
TRBV7-9	-	TRBJ2-7	-	CASSLGAGSPSYEQYF	TGTGCCAGCAGCTTAGGGGCCGGATCACCCTCCTACGAGCAGTACTTC
TRBV11-2	-	TRBJ2-4	-	CASSLAASRVLAKNIQYF	TGTGCCAGCAGCTTAGCTGCGTCGAGGGTTCTAGCCAAAAACATTCAGTACTTC
TRBV5-4	-	TRBJ2-1	TRBD1	CASSLRTGDRGEQFF	TGTGCCAGCAGCTTGCGGACAGGGGATCGGGGTGAGCAGTTCTTC
TRBV6-5	-	TRBJ1-6	TRBD1	CASSYSWTGGAPLHF	TGTGCCAGCAGTTACTCGTGGACAGGAGGGGCACCCCTCCACTTT
TRBV6-5	-	TRBJ2-7	-	CASSYFEEAYEQYF	TGTGCCAGCAGTTACTTTGAGGAGGCCTACGAGCAGTACTTC
TRBV28	-	TRBJ1-1	-	CASSQRLATEAFF	TGTGCCAGCAGCCAGAGGCTAGCCACTGAAGCTTTCTTT
TRBV10-2	-	TRBJ2-2	-	CASSSTLYSGELFF	TGCGCCAGCAGCTCCACACTATACTCGGGGGAGCTGTTTTTT
TRBV4-2	few	TRBJ2-2	-	CASSQEGTSNTGELFF	TGTGCCAGCAGCCAAGAAGGGACTTCGAACACCGGGGAGCTGTTTTTT
TRBV6-5	once	TRBJ1-2	TRBD1	CASSLTGYGYTF	TGTGCCAGCAGTCTGACAGGGTATGGCTACACCTTC
TRBV9	-	TRBJ1-1	TRBD1	CASSVGQVSNTEAFF	TGTGCCAGCAGCGTTGGACAGGTGTCGAACACTGAAGCTTTCTTT
TRBV4-2	-	TRBJ2-7	-	CASSQVRGVNSYEQYF	TGTGCCAGCAGCCAAGTTCGCGGGGTGAACTCCTACGAGCAGTACTTC
TRBV6-1	-	TRBJ2-1	-	CASSAFNEQFF	TGTGCCAGCAGTGCCTTCAATGAGCAGTTCTTC
TRBV6-5	-	TRBJ1-4	-	CASKFGGGAEKLFF	TGTGCCAGCAAATTCGGAGGGGGGGCTGAAAAACTGTTTTTT
TRBV10-3	-	TRBJ1-6	TRBD1	CAISTTGNSPLHF	TGTGCCATCAGTACGACAGGGAATTCACCCCTCCACTTT
TRBV28	-	TRBJ1-5	TRBD1	CASSGTGSSNQPQHF	TGTGCCAGCAGCGGGACAGGGTCGAGCAATCAGCCCCAGCATTTT